This T cell receptor beta chain was identified in a study of T cells expressing NK-cell markers. With respect to this clonotype: Its antigen is not identified.

Study results and caveats: Over 5 donors had dominant NKG2C+ clonotypes that comprised about 1.0-7.5% of their CD8+ T cells. Evidence did not settle whether expanded NKG2C+ T cell clones targeted HCMV.

The TCR beta cDNA came from 5'RACE template switching with UMIs. TCRdb re-called the 5' RACE reads and catalogs CDR3 proteins one per entry, DNA excluded. Recorded for this sample: some 460,000 distinct CDR3 sequences. The sample taken for sequencing was blood T cells: a sorted CD56 or NKG2C T cell subset, CD4+ or CD8+ T cells, or bulk PBMC T cells (not recorded which). The source of this sequence is a woman aged 45-65 years in good health.

The CDR3 here is CASSFRALQETQYF. V and J are TRBV12-3 or TRBV12-4 and TRBJ2-5. The CDR3 is made up of 14 amino acids.